Listed here are 23 T cell receptor beta chains from one sample, sequenced in a study of cytomegalovirus exposure and HLA in healthy donors. Some clones are missing from TCRdb's copy, which holds only in-frame ones; the method was immunoSEQ multiplex PCR. Of hundreds of thousands of clones listed, 87% are singletons. Input material: PBMCs. The receptors derive from a man in his late teens or twenties in good health and CMV-seronegative.

This clone was picked up one time. The chain uses TRBV28 and TRBJ2-3; D is possibly TRBD1 (6 bases). The germline V gene has CDR1 MDHEN and CDR2 SYDVKM. The V end lost 5 bases, the J end lost 5 bases, and 17 bases lay between the germline ends. The CDR3 loop spans 15 amino acids. The CDR3 DNA is TGTGCCAGCAGTCAATCCCAGGGGCTGGGAGATACGCAGTATTTT. Amino acids: CASSQSQGLGDTQYF.

In its sample, this clone ranks as medium-sized. The chain uses TRBV6-4 and TRBJ1-6; tentative D call: TRBD1 (5 bases). Germline values: CDR1 MRHNA, CDR2 SNTAGT. V gave up 6 bases and J gave up 10 bases, with 13 bases separating them. CDR3 length equals 13 residues. CDR3 nucleotides: TGTGCCAGCAGACAGGTTTCTACGTCACCCCTCCACTTT. Its protein is CASRQVSTSPLHF.

The chain uses TRBV4-3 and TRBJ2-1; perhaps TRBD2 as D (5 bases). Trimming stripped 0 bases from V and 5 bases from J, with 8 bases between. Germline CDR1 and CDR2: LGHNA and YSLEER. This CDR3 contains 14 residues. CDR3 in amino acids: CASSQDGRNNEQFF. The DNA for the CDR3 is TGCGCCAGCAGCCAAGATGGGAGAAACAATGAGCAGTTCTTC.

This chain uses TRBV16 with TRBJ2-3, with a tentative D call TRBD2 (6 bases). V dropped 1 base and J dropped 2 bases, with 19 bases sitting between them. The CDR3 has 18 amino acids. Germline V gives CDR1 KGHSY, CDR2 FQNENV. The CDR3 nucleotides are TGTGCCAGCAGCCAATGGGAGGAAAAGAGTTTTTTCACAGATACGCAGTATTTT. This codes for CASSQWEEKSFFTDTQYF.

This chain uses TRBV5-4 with TRBJ1-4, with 9 bases aligning to TRBD1. Germline loops: CDR1 SGHNT, CDR2 YYREEE (reference sequence). After removal of 3 bases from V and 5 bases from J, the junction contained 2 bases not matched to a gene. There are 14 residues in the CDR3. CDR3 sequence (DNA): TGTGCCAGCAGCTCCGGACAGGGGAATGAAAAACTGTTTTTT. Translated, it gives CASSSGQGNEKLFF.

The chain joins TRBV9 to TRBJ1-3, with 7 nucleotides matching TRBD1. V was clipped by 3 bases and J by 2 bases; unmatched bases: 5. Germline V gene data show CDR1 as SGDLS and CDR2 as YYNGEE. The CDR3 loop spans 15 amino acids. The CDR3 bases are TGTGCCAGCAGCGCAGGGGGGTTTGCTGGAAACACCATATATTTT. Translation: CASSAGGFAGNTIYF.

The sample holds one count of this clone. The J gene is TRBJ2-2, the V gene TRBV7-2; 7 bases are a match to TRBD2. Trimming took 8 bases from V and 6 from J; bases not matched to a gene: 12. Germline CDR1 and CDR2: SGHTA and FQGNSA. There are 15 residues in the CDR3. The CDR3 region has the DNA TGTGCCAGCGCCCGGACTAGTAGTTGGGCCGGGGAGCTGTTTTTT. It encodes CASARTSSWAGELFF.

V gene TRBV5-6 combines with J gene TRBJ2-7; 10 positions match TRBD2. The germline V gene encodes CDR1 SGHDT and CDR2 YYEEEE. This CDR3 region has 16 residues. J gave up 4 bases and V 2 bases, and 9 bases lay outside the gene matches. The CDR3, as DNA: TGTGCCAGCAGCTTCTACGGGACTAGCGAGTTATACGAGCAGTACTTC. Residues: CASSFYGTSELYEQYF.

The rearrangement links TRBV4-1 to TRBJ1-2; maybe TRBD1 (6 bases). V lost 0 bases, J lost 5 bases, and 13 bases lay in between. This CDR3 has 15 residues. Germline V gene lookup returns CDR1 MGHRA and CDR2 YSYEKL. The chain's CDR3 is CASSQERQGIYGYTF. The CDR3, as DNA: TGCGCCAGCAGCCAAGAGCGTCAGGGGATATATGGCTACACCTTC.

The chain has TRBV7-6 and TRBJ1-2; no reliable D call. The CDR3 has 13 residues. Trimming took 0 bases from V and 7 from J, leaving 9 bases between them. Germline-derived CDR1 and CDR2 are SGHVS and FNYEAQ. CDR3: CASSLAQGSGYTF. CDR3 DNA: TGTGCCAGCAGCTTAGCGCAAGGGAGTGGCTACACCTTC.

This clone was counted a few times. The chain links TRBV7-9 to TRBJ1-2, with unresolved D. CDR3 size: 13 residues. In germline, CDR1 is SEHNR, CDR2 FQNEAQ (reference sequence). V lost 4 bases and J lost 3, with 9 bases in between. CDR3: CASSSTPYYGYTF. The CDR3 DNA reads TGTGCCAGCAGCTCAACACCGTACTATGGCTACACCTTC.

The chain has TRBV6-6 and TRBJ2-3; 7 bases agree with TRBD2. Germline V gene lookup returns CDR1 MNHNY and CDR2 SVGAGI (reference sequence). The CDR3 length is 14 residues. The V and J ends lost 11 bases and 2 bases, in that order; junction bases with no gene match: 10. The CDR3 DNA is TGTGCCGCAACCCGAGCGGGGATCACAGATACGCAGTATTTT. Translated, it gives CAATRAGITDTQYF.

This rearrangement joins TRBV7-3 to TRBJ2-3, with D tentatively TRBD1 (5 bases). The CDR3 sequence is 15 residues long. Per germline, CDR1 SGHTA and CDR2 FQGTGA. Trimming pared 0 bases from V and 6 bases from J, leaving 13 bases between. The CDR3 nucleotides read TGTGCCAGCAGCTTAACACCTCAGACAGTTGATACGCAGTATTTT. Protein sequence: CASSLTPQTVDTQYF. Variable domain in full (rest from reference TRBV7-3 and TRBJ2-3): GAGVSQTPSNKVTEKGKYVELRCDPISGHTALYWYRQSLGQGPEFLIYFQGTGAADDSGLPNDRFFAVRPEGSVSTLKIQRTERGDSAVYLCASSLTPQTVDTQYFGPGTRLTVL.

In its sample, this clone was seen a few times. This chain joins TRBV7-2 and TRBJ2-7; 7 positions match TRBD1. In germline, CDR1 is SGHTA, CDR2 FQGNSA. This CDR3 is built from 14 residues. V was clipped by 1 base and J by 4 bases; unmatched bases: 4. CDR3 region: CASSLETGSYEQYF. The CDR3 DNA sequence: TGTGCCAGCAGCTTAGAGACAGGGTCGTACGAGCAGTACTTC.

This chain connects TRBV7-6 to TRBJ2-2, with 11 bases identical to TRBD2. Germline V gene sequence: CDR1 SGHVS, CDR2 FNYEAQ. Trimming removed 1 base from V and 11 bases from J; junction bases left unmatched: 6. The CDR3 contains 15 residues. The CDR3 DNA is TGTGCCAGCAGCTTAGGGACTAGCGGGCAGACAGAGCTGTTTTTT. It encodes CASSLGTSGQTELFF.

V and J are TRBV14 and TRBJ2-1, with TRBD2 as a possible D gene (6 bases). This CDR3 comprises 16 residues. Germline assignment: CDR1 SGHDN and CDR2 FVKESK. Trimming pared 1 base from V and 2 bases from J, leaving 12 bases between. CDR3 amino acids: CASSQVGSGPYNEQFF. As DNA, the CDR3 is TGTGCCAGCAGCCAAGTGGGAAGCGGGCCCTACAATGAGCAGTTCTTC.

V usage is TRBV5-1 and J usage is TRBJ1-5, with a tentative D call TRBD1 (6 bases). This CDR3 region has 14 residues. Trimming stripped 2 bases from V and 6 bases from J, with 12 bases between. Germline values: CDR1 SGHRS, CDR2 YFSETQ. The chain's CDR3 is CASSLEGEGQPQHF. The CDR3 DNA reads as TGCGCCAGCAGCTTAGAGGGGGAAGGTCAGCCCCAGCATTTT.

The rearrangement links TRBV18 to TRBJ2-7; D may be TRBD2 (6 bases). In germline, CDR1 is KGHSH, CDR2 LQKENI. V lost 3 bases to trimming and J lost 5 bases, with 11 bases between them. The CDR3 extends over 13 amino acids. As DNA, the CDR3 is TGTGCCAGCTCACCGGGACTCGGAGACGAGCAGTACTTC. Protein sequence: CASSPGLGDEQYF.

This clone was seen only once. The chain employs TRBV7-8 and TRBJ2-3, with D possibly matching TRBD2 (7 bases). This CDR3 comprises 19 residues. CDR1 SGHVS and CDR2 FQNEAQ come from the germline V gene. V lost 6 bases and J 0 bases, leaving 25 bases between the germline ends. CDR3 bases: TGTGCCAGCAGTATCCTGCTGGCGGGGGCCGAGCTTAGCACAGATACGCAGTATTTT. Residues: CASSILLAGAELSTDTQYF.

V usage is TRBV4-1 and J usage is TRBJ2-3; D is undetermined. Germline CDR1 is MGHRA and CDR2 is YSYEKL. The CDR3 loop spans 16 amino acids. V shed 0 bases and J shed 6 bases, with 16 bases lying between them. CDR3 DNA: TGCGCCAGCAGCCAAGAGCAGGTATACTCTTGGGATACGCAGTATTTT. Encoded protein: CASSQEQVYSWDTQYF.

This clone is a singleton in its sample. The chain combines TRBV18 with TRBJ1-1; D is undetermined. Germline V gene data show CDR1 as KGHSH and CDR2 as LQKENI. Trimming left V 8 bases short and J 3 bases short, with 13 bases between. CDR3 size: 13 residues. The CDR3 loop reads CASDTNYDTEAFF. The CDR3 DNA follows: TGTGCCAGCGATACTAATTATGACACTGAAGCTTTCTTT.

The chain carries TRBV5-1 and TRBJ2-6; D not resolved. The CDR3 sequence is 14 residues long. V lost 5 bases, J lost 0 bases, and 6 bases lay in between. The germline V gene encodes CDR1 SGHRS and CDR2 YFSETQ. The CDR3 DNA reads as TGCGCCAGCAGAGAGAACTCTGGGGCCAACGTCCTGACTTTC. Translation: CASRENSGANVLTF.

The rearrangement uses TRBV29-1 and TRBJ2-2, with a tentative D call TRBD1 (6 bases). The V end was cut by 4 bases, the J end by 8 bases, with 8 bases between. The germline gives CDR1 SQVTM, CDR2 ANQGSEA. The CDR3 is 11 amino acids. The CDR3 sequence: CSVVGTGELFF. The DNA for the CDR3 is TGCAGCGTTGTAGGGACAGGGGAGCTGTTTTTT.